This TCR beta chain was obtained from a study of cytomegalovirus exposure and HLA in healthy donors. Study-level points and caveats: Despite most TCR sequences being rare, some public TCRs occurred in many donors. In a later analysis, first-cohort TCR clusters were found to tend to co-occur in the 100 to 150 validation repertoires. The authors listed some 160 TCR beta chains as cytomegalovirus-associated. In vitro work confirmed that three CMV-associated chains recognize CMV antigens.

As for this clone: The antigen is undetermined. Mismatch with germline at one junction end may stem from a read error.

Assay: immunoSEQ multiplex PCR; the TCRdb copy retains only in-frame clones and omits some. Of around 200,000 clones listed, roughly 88% are singletons. From germline, CDR1 is MNHEY and CDR2 SMNVEV (reference sequence). This CDR3 spans 12 amino acids. This TCR was sampled from a woman under 30 in good health and CMV-seronegative. Source material: PBMCs. This chain joins TRBV27 and TRBJ1-5; weak D call: TRBD1 (5 bases). Here the CDR3 reads CANSWGDQPQHF. The CDR3 DNA reads TGTGCCAACAGTTGGGGGGACCAGCCCCAGCATTTT.